This entry lists 2 T cell receptor beta chains sequenced from one sample in a study of blood T cell repertoires in COVID-19. Here immunoSEQ multiplex PCR was the method, and the copy in TCRdb shows in-frame clones only, minus some. Of 65,000 to 85,000 clones in the sample, roughly 84% were seen once. The sequenced sample consisted of peripheral blood. All receptors come from a woman aged 18-29 years with acute or convalescent COVID-19.

V usage is TRBV28 and J usage is TRBJ1-6; TRBD1 matches 9 bases. The CDR3 is 14 amino acids. The V gene end was trimmed by 5 bases and the J gene end by 14 bases; junction bases not matched to a gene: 10. The germline gives CDR1 MDHEN, CDR2 SYDVKM. CDR3 amino acids: CASSAPRDRASLHF. The CDR3, as DNA: TGTGCCAGCAGTGCCCCTCGGGACAGGGCATCCCTCCACTTT.

The chain has TRBV7-9 and TRBJ1-2, with D uncertain. The CDR3 covers 14 residues. CDR1 and CDR2 from the germline V gene are SEHNR and FQNEAQ (reference sequence). V was shortened by 2 bases and J by 2 bases, with 9 bases between the two germline ends. The CDR3 reads CASSLQAQNYGYTF. CDR3 bases: TGTGCCAGCAGCTTACAAGCTCAAAACTATGGCTACACCTTC.